Following are 11 T cell receptor beta chains from one sample sequenced in a study of CD8 T cells in Susac syndrome. The RNA, roughly 0.45 to 1 ug, was put through reverse transcription using random hexamers. Using its own MiXCR run on the immunoSEQ multiplex PCR reads, TCRdb lists one record per CDR3 protein. The sample includes 170,000 or so distinct CDR3 sequences, roughly 94% of them seen just once. What was sequenced was CD4+ T cells from PBMCs. The source is a human donor with Susac syndrome.

The chain combines TRBV9 with TRBJ2-3; 10 bases fit TRBD2. Germline V gives CDR1 SGDLS, CDR2 YYNGEE. The trim removed 2 bases at V and 3 bases at J, leaving 9 bases unmatched. The CDR3 has 17 residues. The CDR3 sequence: CASSVMSGGVATDTQYF. The CDR3 DNA reads as TGTGCCAGCAGCGTGATGAGCGGGGGGGTAGCTACAGATACGCAGTATTTT.

The V and J genes are TRBV30 and TRBJ2-2, with TRBD2 identical over 13 bases. Germline V gene data show CDR1 as GTSNPN and CDR2 as SVGIG (reference sequence). Trimming removed 2 bases from V and 8 bases from J; junction bases left unmatched: 5. The CDR3 totals 15 residues. CDR3 sequence (DNA): TGTGCCTGGAGTCGGACTAGCGGGAGTAAGGGGGAGCTGTTTTTT. This sequence encodes CAWSRTSGSKGELFF.

This chain connects TRBV5-6 to TRBJ1-6, with D perhaps TRBD1 (5 bases). CDR1 SGHDT and CDR2 YYEEEE come from the germline V gene. Trimming took off 0 bases at V and 7 bases at J, with 5 bases between the two ends. The CDR3 spans 13 residues. CDR3 in amino acids: CASSLGGNSPLHF. DNA for the CDR3: TGTGCCAGCAGCTTGGGGGGCAATTCACCCCTCCACTTT.

The chain combines TRBV12-5 with TRBJ2-7; D unclear. V was pared by 0 bases and J by 7 bases, with 10 bases between. CDR1 and CDR2 (germline): LGHNT, FRNRAP. There are 13 residues in the CDR3. The CDR3 sequence: CASGLVGRWEQYF. CDR3 DNA sequence: TGTGCTAGTGGTTTGGTAGGGCGGTGGGAGCAGTACTTC.

The chain uses TRBV24-1 and TRBJ2-1; a possible D gene is TRBD1 (6 bases). This CDR3 has 16 amino acids. Germline-derived CDR1 and CDR2 are KGHDR and SFDVKD. V lost 2 bases and J lost 0, with 10 bases in between. The CDR3 DNA reads TGTGCCACCAGTGATTCGACAGGTCGCTCCTACAATGAGCAGTTCTTC. It translates to CATSDSTGRSYNEQFF.

The V gene is TRBV29-1, the J gene TRBJ1-1, with D possibly being TRBD1 (6 bases). Germline V CDR1 and CDR2: SQVTM, ANQGSEA. Trimming shortened V by 4 bases and J by 4 bases, and 10 bases separated the two germline ends. The CDR3 has 12 amino acids. The CDR3 here is CSVGGASTEAFF. The CDR3 region has the DNA TGCAGCGTTGGGGGGGCGAGCACTGAAGCTTTCTTT.

V is TRBV20-1 and J is TRBJ2-5; tentative D call: TRBD1 (6 bases). This CDR3 comprises 13 residues. CDR1 is DFQATT, CDR2 SNEGSKA, per germline (reference sequence). V dropped 2 bases and J dropped 5 bases, with 12 bases sitting between them. CDR3 DNA sequence: TGCAGTGCTAGAACTACAGGGAGCGAGACCCAGTACTTC. It yields the protein CSARTTGSETQYF.

The rearrangement joins TRBV20-1 to TRBJ1-5; the match to TRBD1 covers 7 bases. After removal of 5 bases from V and 3 bases from J, the junction contained 7 bases not matched to a gene. Looked up from germline, CDR1 is DFQATT and CDR2 is SNEGSKA (reference sequence). The CDR3 is made up of 14 amino acids. CDR3 protein: CSAAPGQTNQPQHF. The DNA for the CDR3 is TGCAGTGCTGCGCCGGGACAGACCAATCAGCCCCAGCATTTT.

The V gene is TRBV20-1, the J gene TRBJ2-5; 9 nucleotides line up with TRBD2. Germline V gene lookup returns CDR1 DFQATT and CDR2 SNEGSKA (reference sequence). CDR3 size: 17 residues. V lost 1 base and J lost 5; bases outside the gene matches: 14. The CDR3 DNA is TGCAGTGCTAGAGCCCCCACTGCGGGAGGGCCCAGGGAGACCCAGTACTTC. Its protein product is CSARAPTAGGPRETQYF.

This chain joins TRBV11-2 and TRBJ2-3, with D perhaps matching TRBD1 or TRBD2 (5 bases each). V was pared by 5 bases and J by 8 bases, with 8 bases between. The germline gives CDR1 SGHAT, CDR2 FQNNGV. CDR3 length: 11 amino acids. The CDR3 spells CASSPGSTQYF. CDR3 coding DNA: TGTGCCAGCAGCCCAGGGAGTACGCAGTATTTT.

The chain couples TRBV25-1 to TRBJ2-7; D uncertain. Germline assignment: CDR1 MGHDK and CDR2 SYGVNS. V was shortened by 5 bases and J by 5 bases, with 7 bases between the two germline ends. The length of the CDR3 is 11 residues. CDR3 sequence: CASSKFHEQYF. CDR3 nucleotide sequence: TGTGCCAGCAGTAAATTCCACGAGCAGTACTTC.